The T cell receptor beta chain described here comes from a study of cytomegalovirus exposure and HLA in healthy donors. Across the study: The 110 or so validation repertoires were produced on the same platform as the approximately 620 repertoires of the first cohort. This was reported in a later analysis.

TCRdb's table, derived via immunoSEQ multiplex PCR, lists solely in-frame clones and lacks some. The table records about 360,000 clones, just over 85% of them present only once. This CDR3 has 15 amino acids. Germline assignment: CDR1 MNHEY and CDR2 SMNVEV (reference sequence). With 1 base removed from V and 4 bases from J, the gap between germline ends came to 13 bases. This sequence joins TRBV27 and TRBJ1-2, with D perhaps TRBD1 (5 bases). The sequenced material came from PBMCs. The origin of this receptor is a woman under 30 in good health and CMV-seronegative. This chain's CDR3 is CASSLYRDRVYGYTF. Written as DNA, the CDR3 is TGTGCCAGCAGTTTATATCGCGACAGAGTCTATGGCTACACCTTC.